The 11 T cell receptor beta chains below were found in one sample sequenced in a study of beta chain features in type 1 diabetes. Findings and limits, study-wide: Among all four CD4+ subsets, Type 1 diabetes patients had TCRB CDR3s that were moderately but significantly shorter.

The whole isolated RNA underwent reverse transcription, so sequencing captured expressed TCRB transcripts. Using immunoSEQ multiplex PCR, the repertoire was profiled, and TCRdb retains in-frame clones only, with some absent. The data contain 600,000 to 700,000 clones, over 10% of them singletons. No cognate antigen is known for these TCRs. The sample comprised naive CD4+ T cells from blood. These TCRs come from a man aged 25 to 40 with type 1 diabetes.

In this sample, this clone turned up once. The chain combines TRBV6-5 with TRBJ1-5; a possible D gene is TRBD1 (6 bases). V dropped 7 bases and J dropped 3 bases, with 13 bases sitting between them. This CDR3 is 14 amino acids long. Germline V lookup: CDR1 MNHEY, CDR2 SVGAGI. The CDR3 loop reads CASTWTEFNQPQHF. The CDR3 region has the DNA TGTGCCAGCACATGGACAGAGTTCAATCAGCCCCAGCATTTT.

The table lists this clone with a few counts. The V gene is TRBV25-1, the J gene TRBJ1-2, with D perhaps matching TRBD1 (5 bases). Looked up from germline, CDR1 is MGHDK and CDR2 is SYGVNS. The CDR3 contains 13 residues. Trimming took 6 bases from V and 3 from J, leaving 11 bases between them. The CDR3 nucleotides are TGTGCCAGCAGCCAAGGGGACGACTATGGCTACACCTTC. The encoded protein is CASSQGDDYGYTF.

The chain employs TRBV9 and TRBJ1-3; the D gene is possibly TRBD1 (5 bases). Trimming left V 0 bases short and J 0 bases short, with 13 bases between. The germline V gene has CDR1 SGDLS and CDR2 YYNGEE. The CDR3 consists of 17 residues. CDR3 coding DNA: TGTGCCAGCAGCGTAGGAGGTCCGACAGCCTCTGGAAACACCATATATTTT. It is translated as CASSVGGPTASGNTIYF.

This clone was seen only a few times. The CDR3, as DNA: TGTGCCAGCAGCTTGATAGACAGGGGCCCCTACGAGCAGTACTTC. It encodes CASSLIDRGPYEQYF. The chain carries TRBV13 and TRBJ2-7, with 8 bases identical to TRBD1. CDR1 and CDR2 (germline): PRHDT, FYEKMQ (reference sequence). This CDR3 has 15 residues. J lost 2 bases, V lost 3 bases, and 6 bases had no gene match. The full variable domain, with the rest looked up from reference TRBV13 and TRBJ2-7, is AAGVIQSPRHLIKEKRETATLKCYPIPRHDTVYWYQQGPGQDPQFLISFYEKMQSDKGSIPDRFSAQQFSDYHSELNMSSLELGDSALYFCASSLIDRGPYEQYFGPGTRLTVT.

The chain combines TRBV7-2 with TRBJ2-5; D is unclear. Germline loops: CDR1 SGHTA, CDR2 FQGNSA. Deletions cut 5 bases from V and 5 bases from J, with 12 bases between. CDR3 size: 13 residues. CDR3: CASSPQVEETQYF. For the CDR3, the DNA is TGTGCCAGCAGCCCTCAGGTGGAGGAGACCCAGTACTTC.

This chain links TRBV4-3 with TRBJ1-1, with D unresolved. CDR1 LGHNA and CDR2 YSLEER come from the germline V gene. Deletions cut 0 bases from V and 3 bases from J, with 26 bases between. CDR3 size: 20 residues. CDR3 sequence: CASSQDVAGFRTGGDTEAFF. The CDR3 coding sequence is TGCGCCAGCAGCCAAGATGTCGCCGGGTTCCGGACGGGAGGCGACACTGAAGCTTTCTTT.

This clone turned up a few times. The J gene is TRBJ2-5, the V gene TRBV14; D unclear. Germline V gene lookup returns CDR1 SGHDN and CDR2 FVKESK. The CDR3 extends over 12 amino acids. V was cut by 3 bases and J by 5 bases, with 7 bases left in between. DNA for the CDR3: TGTGCCAGCAGCCAGTCATGGGAGACCCAGTACTTC. Its translation is CASSQSWETQYF.

This clone was counted only a few times. The chain recombines TRBV11-3 with TRBJ2-5, with 9 bases matching TRBD2. The V gene's germline CDR1 is SGHNT and CDR2 YENEEA. The CDR3 is made up of 12 amino acids. J gave up 4 bases and V 8 bases, and 2 bases lay outside the gene matches. DNA of the CDR3: TGTGCCAGCGGTAGCGGGGGAGAGACCCAGTACTTC. It translates to CASGSGGETQYF.

J is TRBJ2-1 and V is TRBV7-6; 10 bases map to TRBD2. CDR1 SGHVS and CDR2 FNYEAQ come from the germline V gene. V lost 2 bases to trimming and J lost 6 bases; unmatched junction nucleotides: 4. CDR3 length equals 15 residues. The DNA for the CDR3 is TGTGCCAGCAGCTTACCGGGACTAGCGTCCAATGAGCAGTTCTTC. As protein: CASSLPGLASNEQFF.

The chain couples TRBV11-2 to TRBJ2-7, with 12 bases lining up with TRBD1. V gave up 5 bases and J gave up 5 bases; unmatched junction bases: 7. Germline CDR1 and CDR2: SGHAT and FQNNGV. CDR3 length: 15 residues. CDR3 sequence (DNA): TGTGCCAGCAGCAAAACCGGGACAGGGGGCAACGAGCAGTACTTC. This encodes CASSKTGTGGNEQYF.

V and J are TRBV10-3 and TRBJ1-6; a weak D match, TRBD1 (5 bases). The V end was cut by 4 bases, the J end by 1 base, with 11 bases between. The germline V gene has CDR1 ENHRY and CDR2 SYGVKD. CDR3 length: 16 residues. In nucleotides, the CDR3 is TGTGCCATCAGTGTGACAGTGCCTTCCTATAATTCACCCCTCCACTTT. Amino acid sequence: CAISVTVPSYNSPLHF.